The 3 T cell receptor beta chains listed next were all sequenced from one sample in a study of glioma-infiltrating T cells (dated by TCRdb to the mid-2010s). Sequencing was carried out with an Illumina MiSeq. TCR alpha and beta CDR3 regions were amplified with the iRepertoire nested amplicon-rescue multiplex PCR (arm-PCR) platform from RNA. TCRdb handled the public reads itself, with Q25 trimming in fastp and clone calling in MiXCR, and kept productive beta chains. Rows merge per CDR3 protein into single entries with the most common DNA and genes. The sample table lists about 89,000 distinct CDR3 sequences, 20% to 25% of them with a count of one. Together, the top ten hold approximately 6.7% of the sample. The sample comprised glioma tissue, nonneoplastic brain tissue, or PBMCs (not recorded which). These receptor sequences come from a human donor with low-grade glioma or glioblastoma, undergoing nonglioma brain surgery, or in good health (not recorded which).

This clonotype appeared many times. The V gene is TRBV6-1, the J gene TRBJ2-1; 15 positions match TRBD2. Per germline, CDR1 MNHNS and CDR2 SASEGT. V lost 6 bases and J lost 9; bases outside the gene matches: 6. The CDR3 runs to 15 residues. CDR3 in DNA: TGTGCCAGCAGACCGGGACTAGCGGGGGGACGTGAGCAGTTCTTC. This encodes CASRPGLAGGREQFF.

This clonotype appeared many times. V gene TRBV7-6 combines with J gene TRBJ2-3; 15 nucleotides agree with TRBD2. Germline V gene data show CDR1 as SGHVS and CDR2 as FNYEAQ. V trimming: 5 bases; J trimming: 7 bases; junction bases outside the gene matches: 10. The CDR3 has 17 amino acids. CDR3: CASSPTGLAGGPNTQYF. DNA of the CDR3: TGTGCCAGCAGCCCAACCGGACTAGCGGGAGGGCCGAATACGCAGTATTTT.

Written as DNA, the CDR3 is TGTGCCAGCAGCCCCTTGATCGGGGGCTACGAGCAGTACTTC. Its translation: CASSPLIGGYEQYF. V usage is TRBV3-1 and J usage is TRBJ2-7; tentatively, D is TRBD2 (6 bases). Per germline, CDR1 LGHDT and CDR2 YNNKEL (reference sequence). The CDR3 runs 14 residues. Trimming pared 4 bases from V and 3 bases from J, leaving 13 bases between.